Listed below are T cell receptor beta chains from one sample, sequenced in a study of blood T cell repertoires in COVID-19. TCRdb's copy holds only in-frame clones and misses some; the assay was immunoSEQ multiplex PCR. The sample has over 95,000 clones, roughly 80% seen once. The sample comprised peripheral blood. These receptors originate from a man between 50 and 59 years old with acute or convalescent COVID-19. The CDR3 runs from the conserved cysteine through the conserved F or W. Each record gives: CDR3 protein, CDR3 DNA, J gene, V gene, D gene, clone size. The D gene is left open where the match is weak. Size is stated for part of the rows, as once, few or many counts, or as a class when the clone is expanded.

CASSVQQVRNQPQHF | TGTGCCAGCAGTGTACAACAGGTTCGCAATCAGCCCCAGCATTTT | TRBJ1-5 | TRBV2 | NA | few
CASSLGTVLADTQYF | TGTGCCAGCAGCCTCGGGACAGTTTTAGCAGATACGCAGTATTTT | TRBJ2-3 | TRBV2 | TRBD1 | NA
CASSPDRGLRGAFF | TGTGCCAGCAGCCCAGACAGGGGGTTGAGAGGAGCTTTCTTT | TRBJ1-1 | TRBV3-1/TRBV3-2 | TRBD1 | once
CATSEDRQGRNYGYTF | TGTGCCACCAGTGAAGACCGACAGGGGCGAAACTATGGCTACACCTTC | TRBJ1-2 | TRBV24-1 | TRBD1 | NA
CASSSAGGAKNIQYF | TGTGCCAGCAGTTCGGCGGGGGGAGCCAAAAACATTCAGTACTTC | TRBJ2-4 | TRBV27 | TRBD2 | NA
CASSPGLATTDTQYF | TGTGCCAGCAGCCCCGGACTAGCGACCACAGATACGCAGTATTTT | TRBJ2-3 | TRBV7-2 | TRBD2 | NA
CATHGQGNEKLFF | TGTGCCACCCACGGACAGGGTAATGAAAAACTGTTTTTT | TRBJ1-4 | TRBV19 | TRBD1 | NA
CASSYSSGLAGNQETQYF | TGTGCCAGCAGTTACTCATCCGGACTAGCGGGTAACCAAGAGACCCAGTACTTC | TRBJ2-5 | TRBV6-2/TRBV6-3 | TRBD2 | NA
CASRREQGAGMNTEAFF | TGCGCCAGCAGACGGGAACAGGGGGCTGGGATGAACACTGAAGCTTTCTTT | TRBJ1-1 | TRBV4-1 | TRBD1 | NA
CASSQDPTGSALYTF | TGCGCCAGCAGCCAAGATCCGACAGGTTCTGCCCTCTACACCTTC | TRBJ1-2 | TRBV4-1 | NA | NA
CASSRTGTSRSSYNEQFF | TGTGCCAGCAGTCGAACCGGGACTAGCCGAAGCTCCTACAATGAGCAGTTCTTC | TRBJ2-1 | TRBV27 | TRBD2 | NA
CASSPPGQGRRF | TGTGCCAGCAGCCCCCCGGGACAGGGGCGTAGATTC | TRBJ2-4 | TRBV6-6 | TRBD1 | NA
CASSEVRGGNQPQHF | TGTGCCAGCAGTGAAGTGAGGGGAGGGAACCAGCCCCAGCATTTT | TRBJ1-5 | TRBV6-1 | NA | once
CASSPGKGALRNSPLHF | TGTGCCAGCAGTCCCGGGAAGGGGGCGCTTAGGAATTCACCCCTCCACTTT | TRBJ1-6 | TRBV6-6 | TRBD1 | NA
CASSSSGGLGGRAGELFF | TGTGCCAGCAGTTCTAGCGGGGGGCTAGGTGGGCGTGCCGGGGAGCTGTTTTTT | TRBJ2-2 | TRBV27 | TRBD2 | once
CASSALIKGLAIGYTF | TGTGCCAGCAGCGCATTAATAAAGGGACTGGCCATTGGCTACACCTTC | TRBJ1-2 | TRBV9 | NA | NA
CASSIALNTEAFF | TGTGCCAGTAGTATAGCGTTGAACACTGAAGCTTTCTTT | TRBJ1-1 | TRBV19 | NA | NA
CASSSLAGASTDTQYF | TGTGCCAGCAGCTCCCTAGCGGGGGCTAGCACAGATACGCAGTATTTT | TRBJ2-3 | TRBV11-2 | TRBD2 | NA
CATADRGYGYTF | TGTGCCACCGCGGACAGGGGGTATGGCTACACCTTC | TRBJ1-2 | TRBV19 | TRBD1 | NA
CSVRLAGPSEAQYF | TGCAGCGTGCGCCTAGCGGGGCCCTCGGAGGCCCAGTACTTC | TRBJ2-5 | TRBV29-1 | TRBD2 | NA
CASSVDSGSGNTIYF | TGTGCCAGCAGCGTAGATTCAGGGTCTGGAAACACCATATATTTT | TRBJ1-3 | TRBV9 | NA | once
CASSPDRSNEQFF | TGCGCCAGCAGCCCAGACAGATCCAATGAGCAGTTCTTC | TRBJ2-1 | TRBV5-1 | NA | once
CASSYSVYRNKAFF | TGTGCCAGCAGTTACAGCGTCTACAGGAATAAAGCTTTCTTT | TRBJ1-1 | TRBV6-5 | NA | NA
CSVEGRLNTEAFF | TGCAGCGTTGAGGGCAGATTGAACACTGAAGCTTTCTTT | TRBJ1-1 | TRBV29-1 | NA | NA
CASSQEGLAKKVDEQFF | TGCGCCAGCAGCCAAGAGGGACTAGCGAAGAAGGTCGATGAGCAGTTCTTC | TRBJ2-1 | TRBV4-1 | TRBD2 | NA
CASGFGGLGAFF | TGTGCTAGTGGTTTTGGAGGGCTTGGGGCTTTCTTT | TRBJ1-1 | TRBV12-5 | NA | NA
CASTRDSYGYTF | TGTGCCAGCACCCGGGACTCTTATGGCTACACCTTC | TRBJ1-2 | TRBV12-3/TRBV12-4 | NA | few
CSVDATSGSYNEQFF | TGCAGCGTTGATGCGACTAGCGGCTCCTACAATGAGCAGTTCTTC | TRBJ2-1 | TRBV29-1 | TRBD2 | NA
CASSLQGSSGNTIYF | TGTGCCAGCAGTTTACAGGGCAGCTCTGGAAACACCATATATTTT | TRBJ1-3 | TRBV28 | NA | NA
CASSSGTAHGYTF | TGTGCCAGCAGCTCCGGGACAGCCCATGGCTACACCTTC | TRBJ1-2 | TRBV11-2 | TRBD1 | NA
CASSSRLGQGRSVQQFF | TGTGCCAGCAGCAGCCGACTGGGACAGGGGCGCTCGGTGCAGCAGTTCTTC | TRBJ2-1 | TRBV7-6 | TRBD1 | NA
CASSLNGNGGDTQYF | TGTGCCAGCAGCTTAAATGGGAACGGGGGGGATACGCAGTATTTT | TRBJ2-3 | TRBV7-8 | TRBD2 | NA
CASSFRRDNTDTQYF | TGTGCCAGCAGCTTCCGCCGGGACAACACAGATACGCAGTATTTT | TRBJ2-3 | TRBV7-2 | NA | NA
CASSYSGGAHTGELFF | TGTGCCAGCAGTTATAGCGGGGGGGCCCATACCGGGGAGCTGTTTTTT | TRBJ2-2 | TRBV6-5 | TRBD2 | few
CASSSQRGGYNEQFF | TGTGCCAGCAGTTCCCAGCGGGGGGGCTACAATGAGCAGTTCTTC | TRBJ2-1 | TRBV6-2/TRBV6-3 | TRBD2 | once
CASRLRDGYTF | TGTGCCAGCAGATTGCGGGACGGCTACACCTTC | TRBJ1-2 | TRBV28 | NA | few
CASSISRDSAYGYTF | TGTGCCAGCAGCATTAGCCGGGACAGTGCCTATGGCTACACCTTC | TRBJ1-2 | TRBV11-2 | TRBD1 | NA
CASSVPGHLASYEQYF | TGTGCCAGCAGTGTCCCGGGACATCTCGCTTCCTACGAGCAGTACTTC | TRBJ2-7 | TRBV28 | NA | once
CASSASNGVLNTEAFF | TGTGCCAGCAGCGCATCTAACGGGGTTCTTAACACTGAAGCTTTCTTT | TRBJ1-1 | TRBV2 | NA | NA
CAIRDGQADNSPLHF | TGTGCCATCAGGGATGGACAAGCCGATAATTCACCCCTCCACTTT | TRBJ1-6 | TRBV10-3 | NA | NA
CASSQEGRDSNQPQHF | TGTGCCAGCAGCCAAGAGGGCAGGGATAGCAATCAGCCCCAGCATTTT | TRBJ1-5 | TRBV14 | NA | NA
CASRYSPYNSPLHF | TGTGCCAGCAGGTATAGCCCCTATAATTCACCCCTCCACTTT | TRBJ1-6 | TRBV27 | NA | NA
CASTPWGRGNTIYF | TGTGCCAGTACCCCATGGGGCAGGGGAAACACCATATATTTT | TRBJ1-3 | TRBV19 | NA | once
CASSLVTGDYGYTF | TGCGCCAGCAGCTTGGTTACCGGGGACTATGGCTACACCTTC | TRBJ1-2 | TRBV5-1 | NA | NA
CAWSARQGLGTEAFF | TGTGCCTGGAGTGCTAGACAGGGACTAGGCACTGAAGCTTTCTTT | TRBJ1-1 | TRBV30 | TRBD1 | few
CASSRDIYSNQPQHF | TGTGCCAGCAGTCGGGACATTTATAGCAATCAGCCCCAGCATTTT | TRBJ1-5 | TRBV6-5 | NA | NA
CASSTGGGYNSPLHF | TGTGCCAGCAGCACCGGGGGGGGGTATAATTCACCCCTCCACTTT | TRBJ1-6 | TRBV5-4 | NA | NA
CATSGTGYQETQYF | TGTGCCACCAGCGGGACAGGCTATCAAGAGACCCAGTACTTC | TRBJ2-5 | TRBV15 | TRBD1 | NA
CASRPSTDRPGNTIYF | TGTGCCAGCAGACCATCCACCGACAGGCCCGGAAACACCATATATTTT | TRBJ1-3 | TRBV28 | NA | few
CSAGDSYSNQPQHF | TGCAGTGCTGGTGACAGTTATAGCAATCAGCCCCAGCATTTT | TRBJ1-5 | TRBV20-1 | NA | few
CAISEGFSGGRNEQFF | TGTGCCATCAGTGAGGGTTTTAGCGGGGGTAGAAATGAGCAGTTCTTC | TRBJ2-1 | TRBV10-3 | TRBD2 | once
CASSLGQATSYGYTF | TGCGCCAGCAGCTTGGGCCAGGCGACATCCTATGGCTACACCTTC | TRBJ1-2 | TRBV5-1 | NA | NA